Listed here are 27 T cell receptor beta chains from one sample, sequenced in a study of T cell responses to AZD1222 COVID-19 vaccine. Produced via immunoSEQ multiplex PCR; TCRdb's table is partial and in-frame only. The repertoire holds over 200,000 clones, with roughly 94% as singletons. The sequences come from peripheral blood, collected 28 days after the second dose of the MenACWY control vaccine. These receptors were collected from an adult who received the MenACWY meningococcal vaccine as a control.

The chain couples TRBV30 to TRBJ2-7; 11 nucleotides line up with TRBD2. Germline V gives CDR1 GTSNPN, CDR2 SVGIG (reference sequence). This CDR3 contains 14 residues. The junction had 1 base not matched to a gene; V was cut back by 0 bases and J by 3 bases. The CDR3 DNA sequence: TGTGCCTGGAGTGTGGGACTAGCGGTCTACGAGCAGTACTTC. Translation gives CAWSVGLAVYEQYF.

The V gene is TRBV7-9, the J gene TRBJ1-6; D gene ambiguous. The CDR3 totals 14 residues. Germline values: CDR1 SEHNR, CDR2 FQNEAQ (reference sequence). The V end lost 2 bases, the J end lost 5 bases, and 7 bases lay between the germline ends. Here the CDR3 DNA reads TGTGCCAGCAGCTTATACGGGAATAATTCACCCCTCCACTTT. It codes for CASSLYGNNSPLHF.

V gene TRBV9 combines with J gene TRBJ2-5; D gene uncertain. The CDR3 is made up of 14 amino acids. V lost 4 bases and J 2 bases, leaving 12 bases between the germline ends. Germline CDR1 SGDLS, CDR2 YYNGEE. The CDR3 nucleotides read TGTGCCAGCAGCCCCCTCGGCTTACAAGAGACCCAGTACTTC. It translates to CASSPLGLQETQYF.

The chain couples TRBV4-3 to TRBJ1-2, with D possibly matching TRBD1 (5 bases). The CDR3 totals 13 residues. Germline V lookup: CDR1 LGHNA, CDR2 YSLEER. The V gene lost 0 bases and the J gene lost 8 bases, with 10 bases spanning the gap. CDR3 loop: CASSQETRDGYTF. Here the CDR3 DNA reads TGCGCCAGCAGCCAAGAAACCAGGGACGGCTACACCTTC.

The sample holds one count of this clone. The genes are TRBV10-2 and TRBJ1-1; D not resolved. This CDR3 has 11 amino acids. V was pared by 6 bases and J by 4 bases, with 6 bases between. Germline V lookup: CDR1 WSHSY, CDR2 SAAADI. The CDR3 bases are TGCGCCAGCAGAGACCTCACTGAAGCTTTCTTT. Protein product: CASRDLTEAFF.

This clone has a single count. The chain employs TRBV5-4 and TRBJ1-1; no clear D. V dropped 3 bases and J dropped 0 bases, with 12 bases sitting between them. Germline CDR1 and CDR2: SGHNT and YYREEE (reference sequence). The CDR3 extends over 15 amino acids. Here the CDR3 reads CASSSPSGMNTEAFF. CDR3 nucleotides: TGTGCCAGCAGCTCCCCCAGCGGTATGAACACTGAAGCTTTCTTT.

The J gene is TRBJ1-1, the V gene TRBV29-1, with a possible D match to TRBD1 (5 bases). The CDR3 totals 14 residues. Germline V CDR1 and CDR2: SQVTM, ANQGSEA. V lost 7 bases to trimming and J lost 1 base, with 16 bases between them. This CDR3 reads CSAPSGGANTEAFF. The CDR3 DNA follows: TGCAGCGCCCCGAGTGGGGGAGCGAACACTGAAGCTTTCTTT.

The chain carries TRBV27 and TRBJ1-4; a possible D gene is TRBD1 (6 bases). Trimming removed 6 bases at V and 7 bases at J, with 12 bases between. In germline, CDR1 is MNHEY, CDR2 SMNVEV (reference sequence). The CDR3 length is 13 residues. CDR3: CASRTGIREKLFF. In nucleotides, the CDR3 is TGTGCCAGCAGAACAGGGATCCGTGAAAAACTGTTTTTT.

This chain connects TRBV6-5 to TRBJ2-3; the D is unclear. V lost 6 bases and J 0 bases, leaving 13 bases between the germline ends. This CDR3 is built from 15 residues. Germline-derived CDR1 and CDR2 are MNHEY and SVGAGI. The CDR3 reads CASSRPGSSTDTQYF. The CDR3 nucleotides are TGTGCCAGCAGCAGACCGGGTTCTAGCACAGATACGCAGTATTTT.

The chain joins TRBV19 to TRBJ2-3; D is possibly TRBD2 (5 bases). The CDR3 length is 15 residues. V was cut by 5 bases and J by 2 bases, with 14 bases left in between. Per the germline V gene, CDR1 is LNHDA and CDR2 is SQIVND (reference sequence). This chain's CDR3 is CASSVGLISTDTQYF. The CDR3 DNA reads TGTGCCAGTAGTGTTGGACTTATTTCCACAGATACGCAGTATTTT.

CDR3 coding DNA: TGTGCCAGCAGTTTACTAGCGGGAAACACCGGGGAGCTGTTTTTT. This gives the protein CASSLLAGNTGELFF. The chain carries TRBV28 and TRBJ2-2; 9 nucleotides match TRBD2. CDR3 size: 15 residues. The J segment lost 2 bases and the V segment lost 2 bases, leaving 0 bases of the junction unmatched. Looked up from germline, CDR1 is MDHEN and CDR2 is SYDVKM.

This chain uses TRBV30 with TRBJ2-7; D possibly corresponds to TRBD2 (5 bases). The V end lost 4 bases, the J end lost 5 bases, and 12 bases lay between the germline ends. The germline CDR1 and CDR2 sequences are GTSNPN and SVGIG (reference sequence). This CDR3 has 12 amino acids. The CDR3 coding sequence is TGTGCCTGGACCTCAGCCGGGGACGAGCAGTACTTC. Translating it yields CAWTSAGDEQYF.

This clone was counted a single time. Written as DNA, the CDR3 is TGTGCCAGTAGTATTCTGGGCACTGAAGCTTTCTTT. Protein sequence: CASSILGTEAFF. This rearrangement joins TRBV19 to TRBJ1-1, with D unresolved. There are 12 residues in the CDR3. Trimming shortened V by 3 bases and J by 4 bases, and 6 bases separated the two germline ends. Per the germline V gene, CDR1 is LNHDA and CDR2 is SQIVND (reference sequence).

This clone was seen a single time. The V and J genes are TRBV5-5 and TRBJ2-1; the D is unclear. V was pared by 4 bases and J by 4 bases, with 9 bases between. CDR1 is SGHKS, CDR2 YYEKEE, per germline (reference sequence). This CDR3 comprises 13 residues. The CDR3 nucleotides are TGTGCCAGCAGCGCCGGACGGTACAATGAGCAGTTCTTC. Residues: CASSAGRYNEQFF.

The rearrangement links TRBV29-1 to TRBJ1-1; no firm D call. The CDR3 length is 12 residues. Germline V gene data show CDR1 as SQVTM and CDR2 as ANQGSEA. The V end was cut by 7 bases, the J end by 5 bases, with 14 bases between. The CDR3 bases are TGCAGCGCTCTTTGGGGTTATACTGAAGCTTTCTTT. This translates into CSALWGYTEAFF. The full variable domain, its missing parts supplied by reference TRBV29-1 and TRBJ1-1, is SAVISQKPSRDICQRGTSLTIQCQVDSQVTMMFWYRQQPGQSLTLIATANQGSEATYESGFVIDKFPISRPNLTFSTLTVSNMSPEDSSIYLCSALWGYTEAFFGQGTRLTVV.

With respect to this clone: Other DNA variants within this sample encode the same CDR3. J is TRBJ2-2 and V is TRBV15; 16 bases agree with TRBD2. V gave up 3 bases and J gave up 5 bases; unmatched junction bases: 0. The CDR3 sequence is 16 residues long. The germline V gene encodes CDR1 LNHNV and CDR2 YYDKDF (reference sequence). CDR3: CATSRGLAGGTGELFF. In nucleotides, the CDR3 is TGTGCCACCAGCAGGGGACTAGCGGGGGGGACCGGGGAGCTGTTTTTT.

The rearrangement joins TRBV12-3 or TRBV12-4 to TRBJ1-1, with D perhaps matching TRBD1 (6 bases). The V gene lost 1 base and the J gene lost 10 bases, with 13 bases spanning the gap. The CDR3 contains 13 residues. CDR3 in DNA: TGTGCCAGCAGTTTAGGGGGGGCCGCCCGAGCTTTCTTT. Its translation is CASSLGGAARAFF.

This chain joins TRBV28 and TRBJ1-2; 10 bases align to TRBD1. The CDR3 length is 14 residues. With 5 bases clipped from V and 4 bases from J, the junction kept 4 bases outside the gene matches. Germline lookup yields CDR1 MDHEN and CDR2 SYDVKM. CDR3 in DNA: TGTGCCAGCAGTGAGACAGGGGGCGGCTATGGCTACACCTTC. It codes for CASSETGGGYGYTF.

This chain uses TRBV30 with TRBJ1-1; 9 bases match TRBD1. Germline V gives CDR1 GTSNPN, CDR2 SVGIG (reference sequence). With V trimmed by 2 bases and J by 0 bases, 1 base remained unmatched. The CDR3 has 14 residues. The CDR3 DNA follows: TGTGCCTGGAGTAGGGACAGGGTGAACACTGAAGCTTTCTTT. As protein: CAWSRDRVNTEAFF.

This chain connects TRBV5-1 to TRBJ2-2; TRBD1 aligns across 11 bases. Trimming removed 5 bases from V and 4 bases from J; junction bases left unmatched: 1. The CDR3 runs 14 residues. Germline V gives CDR1 SGHRS, CDR2 YFSETQ. CDR3 bases: TGCGCCAGCAGGGGGACAGGGGGCACCGGGGAGCTGTTTTTT. Translating it yields CASRGTGGTGELFF.

The CDR3 loop reads CASSIGGLSYNEQFF. DNA of the CDR3: TGTGCCAGTAGTATTGGGGGTTTGTCCTACAATGAGCAGTTCTTC. This chain connects TRBV19 to TRBJ2-1; TRBD1 or TRBD2 may be the D gene (5 bases each). The CDR3 extends over 15 amino acids. Trimming left V 3 bases short and J 1 base short, with 10 bases between. CDR1 is LNHDA, CDR2 SQIVND, per germline (reference sequence).

The gene calls are TRBV7-2 and TRBJ1-1; the D is unclear. Germline-derived CDR1 and CDR2 are SGHTA and FQGNSA. The CDR3 runs to 13 residues. V lost 0 bases and J lost 3, with 5 bases in between. For the CDR3, the DNA is TGTGCCAGCAGCTTAGCAGAGCACACTGAAGCTTTCTTT. Its protein product is CASSLAEHTEAFF.

This CDR3 is CASSQFSGGALGDTQYF. CDR3 sequence (DNA): TGCGCCAGCAGCCAATTTAGCGGGGGGGCCCTTGGAGATACGCAGTATTTT. This chain joins TRBV4-3 and TRBJ2-3; 11 positions match TRBD2. Germline V gene lookup returns CDR1 LGHNA and CDR2 YSLEER. With V trimmed by 2 bases and J by 5 bases, 9 bases remained unmatched. The CDR3 runs 17 residues.

This sequence joins TRBV5-1 and TRBJ1-1; no definite D call. Germline-derived CDR1 and CDR2 are SGHRS and YFSETQ. V was cut by 0 bases and J by 0 bases, with 6 bases left in between. The CDR3 covers 14 residues. In nucleotides, the CDR3 is TGCGCCAGCAGCTTGGCAGCGATGAACACTGAAGCTTTCTTT. Translation: CASSLAAMNTEAFF.

This sequence joins TRBV5-4 and TRBJ2-7, with D possibly being TRBD1 (6 bases). Looked up from germline, CDR1 is SGHNT and CDR2 is YYREEE (reference sequence). V was shortened by 4 bases and J by 3 bases, with 23 bases between the two germline ends. This CDR3 has 17 amino acids. The CDR3 sequence is CASSPPGHSKGFYEQYF. In nucleotides, the CDR3 is TGTGCCAGCAGCCCCCCGGGACATAGTAAGGGTTTCTACGAGCAGTACTTC.

There are a few counts of this clone. The chain recombines TRBV6-2 or TRBV6-3 with TRBJ1-4; perhaps TRBD1 as D (5 bases). This CDR3 is built from 14 residues. Germline-derived CDR1 and CDR2 are MNHEY and SVGEGT. V lost 6 bases to trimming and J lost 6 bases, with 14 bases between them. The CDR3 protein is CASSLYWGDEKLFF. The CDR3 DNA reads as TGTGCCAGCAGCCTGTACTGGGGGGATGAAAAACTGTTTTTT.

The rearrangement joins TRBV6-1 to TRBJ2-7; D is ambiguous. V gave up 1 base and J gave up 2 bases, with 3 bases separating them. This CDR3 comprises 12 residues. Germline values: CDR1 MNHNS, CDR2 SASEGT. CDR3 region: CASSEGPYEQYF. The CDR3 nucleotides are TGTGCCAGCAGTGAAGGACCCTACGAGCAGTACTTC.